The clone carrying this T cell receptor beta chain appeared many times. The target antigen is unknown. The sample belongs to a study of HIV-infected patients and healthy controls. Broader study findings: MAIT alpha-chain CDR3s were frequent in healthy controls, depleted in HIV+.

The repertoire came from unfractionated whole blood and reflected all unsorted peripheral T cells. Reverse transcription used 500 to 550 ng RNA and constant-region primers for alpha and beta. Separate chain-specific third strand synthesis with multiplexing indices produced the alpha and beta libraries. Ligation attached cDNA to a 5' RACE adapter that carried a random hexamer and SP2 site. MiXCR, applied by TCRdb to the 5' RACE reads, yields one record per CDR3 protein. Of 15,000 to 20,000 distinct CDR3 sequences listed, over 5% are singletons. Between the trimmed V and J ends, which lost 0 bases and 4 bases, there was a span of 7 bases. The V gene's germline CDR1 is SGHNT and CDR2 YYREEE (reference sequence). This CDR3 region has 13 residues.

The chain recombines TRBV5-4 with TRBJ1-2; D gene unclear. The specimen was blood. The origin of this receptor is an adult in good health. CDR3 coding DNA: TGTGCCAGCAGCTTGGGCGGAACCTATGGCTACACCTTC. The encoded protein is CASSLGGTYGYTF.